The 12 T cell receptor beta chains below come from one sample, sequenced in a study of blood T cells in healthy people across ages (dated by TCRdb to between 2014 and 2017). Libraries came from 5' RACE. TCRdb shows the sequencer as Illumina HiSeq 2500. A second PCR of roughly 6 to 12 cycles was performed with a sample-barcoded 5' primer and a J-beta primer mix. The public sequencing data were trimmed at Q25 with fastp and processed into clonotypes with MiXCR by TCRdb, which kept only in-frame beta chains. When rows share a CDR3 protein, they turn into one entry using the most common DNA and genes. Counted in this sample were roughly 1.6 million distinct CDR3 sequences; 30% to 40% of them appeared once. Around 11% of the sample is taken by the ten largest. Sequenced: blood. All receptors come from a woman between 25 and 40 years old in good health.

The V and J genes are TRBV6-1 and TRBJ2-7, with a possible D match to TRBD1 (5 bases). The germline V and J ends were trimmed by 6 bases and 2 bases, with 11 bases remaining between them. The germline V gene has CDR1 MNHNS and CDR2 SASEGT. The CDR3 is 13 amino acids. CDR3 protein: CASSVDKAYEQYF. In DNA form, the CDR3 reads TGTGCCAGCAGCGTGGACAAAGCCTACGAGCAGTACTTC.

The V gene is TRBV12-5, the J gene TRBJ2-4; perhaps TRBD2 as D (5 bases). The last part of the DNA fits TRBJ2-7 better; the J call may be wrong. The CDR3 length is 14 residues. Germline values: CDR1 LGHNT, CDR2 FRNRAP. The CDR3 nucleotides are TGTGCTAGTGGTTTGGTAAGGAGGCAGGACGAGCAGTACTTC. Encoded protein: CASGLVRRQDEQYF.

This clonotype was detected only a few times. V is TRBV7-2 and J is TRBJ1-2; no definite D call. Germline V gives CDR1 SGHTA, CDR2 FQGNSA. V lost 1 base, J lost 6 bases, and 9 bases lay in between. This CDR3 has 13 amino acids. The CDR3, as DNA: TGTGCCAGCAGCTTAGGACGGCCGGATGGCTACACCTTC. Its translation: CASSLGRPDGYTF.

The chain joins TRBV18 to TRBJ2-3; D is undetermined. The germline V gene has CDR1 KGHSH and CDR2 LQKENI. The V gene lost 0 bases and the J gene lost 4 bases, with 17 bases spanning the gap. This CDR3 region has 17 residues. DNA of the CDR3: TGTGCCAGCTCACCACCCCGAGGCGAGGCTGGTGCAGATACGCAGTATTTT. As protein: CASSPPRGEAGADTQYF.

This clonotype was seen repeatedly, ten times or more. The V gene is TRBV7-9, the J gene TRBJ2-7; a possible D gene is TRBD1 (6 bases). There are 16 residues in the CDR3. V was pared by 5 bases and J by 2 bases, with 19 bases between. Germline loops: CDR1 SEHNR, CDR2 FQNEAQ (reference sequence). The CDR3 spells CASSLQGSRVPYEQYF. DNA of the CDR3: TGTGCCAGCAGCCTACAGGGCAGCAGGGTCCCCTACGAGCAGTACTTC.

This clonotype occurred a few times. The rearrangement links TRBV4-1 to TRBJ1-2; D is unclear. The CDR3 is made up of 17 amino acids. Germline CDR1 reads MGHRA; CDR2 reads YSYEKL. Deletions cut 1 base from V and 5 bases from J, with 20 bases between. Here the CDR3 reads CASSQGPYSRLDYGYTF. The CDR3 region has the DNA TGCGCCAGCAGCCAAGGACCTTACAGCCGTCTAGATTATGGCTACACCTTC.

This clonotype showed up just a few times. DNA of the CDR3: TGCGCCAGCAGCCCCGATGGGCTAGCGTCCTACGAGCAGTACTTC. Its translation: CASSPDGLASYEQYF. The V call is TRBV5-1, the J call TRBJ2-7; a possible D gene is TRBD2 (6 bases). V lost 4 bases and J lost 1, with 15 bases in between. CDR3 length: 15 residues. Germline V gives CDR1 SGHRS, CDR2 YFSETQ.

In this sample, this clonotype turned up a few times. The chain employs TRBV12-3 or TRBV12-4 and TRBJ2-2, with TRBD1 identical over 7 bases. V dropped 3 bases and J dropped 7; count of bases not matched to a gene: 8. The length of the CDR3 is 15 residues. In DNA form, the CDR3 reads TGTGCCAGCAGTTTTTCCCAAGGGGGCGTCGGGGAGCTGTTTTTT. Translated: CASSFSQGGVGELFF.

The chain uses TRBV2 and TRBJ1-2; D is unresolved. Trimming stripped 0 bases from V and 4 bases from J, with 3 bases between. CDR3 size: 12 residues. In germline, CDR1 is SNHLY, CDR2 FYNNEI. CDR3 sequence: CASSEAIYGYTF. Here the CDR3 DNA reads TGTGCCAGCAGTGAAGCCATCTATGGCTACACCTTC.

The chain couples TRBV11-2 to TRBJ2-2; 12 positions agree with TRBD2. Germline CDR1 is SGHAT and CDR2 is FQNNGV. This CDR3 contains 18 residues. V gave up 1 base and J gave up 7 bases; unmatched junction bases: 10. CDR3 amino acids: CASSLAYRLAGGYGELFF. As DNA, the CDR3 is TGTGCCAGCAGCTTAGCCTATCGGCTAGCGGGGGGGTACGGGGAGCTGTTTTTT.

This clonotype has ten or more counts. The chain recombines TRBV7-9 with TRBJ2-7; TRBD2 matches at 7 bases. CDR3 length equals 16 residues. Germline V CDR1 and CDR2: SEHNR, FQNEAQ (reference sequence). V was clipped by 1 base and J by 2 bases; unmatched bases: 8. The CDR3 is CASSLVEAGDPYEQYF. Written as DNA, the CDR3 is TGTGCCAGCAGCTTAGTCGAGGCGGGAGACCCCTACGAGCAGTACTTC. The full variable domain, with the rest looked up from reference TRBV7-9 and TRBJ2-7, is DTGVSQNPRHKITKRGQNVTFRCDPISEHNRLYWYRQTLGQGPEFLTYFQNEAQLEKSRLLSDRFSAERPKGSFSTLEIQRTEQGDSAMYLCASSLVEAGDPYEQYFGPGTRLTVT.

This clonotype appeared a few times. A much larger clone differs by one base, so this may be a read error. The chain has TRBV7-2 and TRBJ2-1; D is possibly TRBD2 (6 bases). V lost 5 bases and J lost 0, with 14 bases in between. Germline loops: CDR1 SGHTA, CDR2 FQGNSA. CDR3 length: 16 amino acids. Here the CDR3 reads CASSLSPGLSYNEQFF. The DNA of the CDR3 is TGTGCCAGCAGCCTAAGCCCGGGACTCTCCTACAATGAGCAGTTCTTC.